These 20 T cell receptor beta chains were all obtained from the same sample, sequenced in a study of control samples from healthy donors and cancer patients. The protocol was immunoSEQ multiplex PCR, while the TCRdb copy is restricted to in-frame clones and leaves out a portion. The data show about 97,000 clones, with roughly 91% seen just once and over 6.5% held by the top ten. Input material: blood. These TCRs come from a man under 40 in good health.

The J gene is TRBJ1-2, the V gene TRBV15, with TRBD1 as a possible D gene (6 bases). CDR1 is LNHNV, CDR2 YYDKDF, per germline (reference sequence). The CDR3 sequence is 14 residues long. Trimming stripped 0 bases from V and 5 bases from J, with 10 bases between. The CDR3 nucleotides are TGTGCCACCAGCAGAGAGAAGGGGGGTTATGGCTACACCTTC. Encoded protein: CATSREKGGYGYTF.

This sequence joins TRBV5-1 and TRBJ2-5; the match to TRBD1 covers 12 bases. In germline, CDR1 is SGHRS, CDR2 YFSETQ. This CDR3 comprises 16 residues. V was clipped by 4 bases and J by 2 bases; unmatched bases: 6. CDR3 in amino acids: CASSGGTGGYQETQYF. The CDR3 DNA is TGCGCCAGCAGCGGAGGGACAGGGGGCTATCAAGAGACCCAGTACTTC.

CDR3 loop: CASSPTGAPSEKLFF. The DNA of the CDR3 is TGTGCCAGCTCACCGACAGGGGCGCCGAGTGAAAAACTGTTTTTT. This rearrangement joins TRBV18 to TRBJ1-4; 8 positions agree with TRBD1. CDR1 and CDR2 (germline): KGHSH, LQKENI. Losses at the gene ends were 3 bases for V and 7 bases for J; bases not matched to a gene: 7. The CDR3 consists of 15 residues.

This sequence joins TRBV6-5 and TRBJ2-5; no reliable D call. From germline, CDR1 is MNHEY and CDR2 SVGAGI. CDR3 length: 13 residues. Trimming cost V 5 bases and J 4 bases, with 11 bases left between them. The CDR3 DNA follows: TGTGCCAGCAGTAGAGCTGCGGTAGAGACCCAGTACTTC. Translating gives CASSRAAVETQYF.

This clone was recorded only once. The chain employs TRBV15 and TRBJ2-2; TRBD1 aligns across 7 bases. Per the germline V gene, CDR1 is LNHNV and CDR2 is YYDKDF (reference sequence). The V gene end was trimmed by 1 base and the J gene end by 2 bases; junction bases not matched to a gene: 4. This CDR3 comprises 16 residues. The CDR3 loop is CATSRGTGFNTGELFF. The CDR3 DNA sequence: TGTGCCACCAGCAGAGGGACAGGATTCAACACCGGGGAGCTGTTTTTT. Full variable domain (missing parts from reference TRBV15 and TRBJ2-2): DAMVIQNPRYQVTQFGKPVTLSCSQTLNHNVMYWYQQKSSQAPKLLFHYYDKDFNNEADTPDNFQSRRPNTSFCFLDIRSPGLGDTAMYLCATSRGTGFNTGELFFGEGSRLTVL.

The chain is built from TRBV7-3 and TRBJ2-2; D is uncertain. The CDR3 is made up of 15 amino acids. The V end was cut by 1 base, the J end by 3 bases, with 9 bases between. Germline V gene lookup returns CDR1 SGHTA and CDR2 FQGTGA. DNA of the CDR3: TGTGCCAGCAGCTTAAATCCAGATTACACCGGGGAGCTGTTTTTT. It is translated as CASSLNPDYTGELFF.

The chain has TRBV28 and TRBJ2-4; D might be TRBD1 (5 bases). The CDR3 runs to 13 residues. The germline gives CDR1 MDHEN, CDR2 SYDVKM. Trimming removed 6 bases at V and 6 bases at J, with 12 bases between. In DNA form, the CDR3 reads TGTGCCAGCAGGTTCCCAGGGTCAAACATTCAGTACTTC. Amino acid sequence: CASRFPGSNIQYF.

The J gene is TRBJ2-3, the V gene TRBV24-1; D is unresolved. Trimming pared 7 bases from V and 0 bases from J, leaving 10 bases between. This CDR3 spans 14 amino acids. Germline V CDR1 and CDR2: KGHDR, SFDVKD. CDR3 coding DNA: TGTGCCACCAGGGTATCCGCTAGCACAGATACGCAGTATTTT. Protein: CATRVSASTDTQYF.

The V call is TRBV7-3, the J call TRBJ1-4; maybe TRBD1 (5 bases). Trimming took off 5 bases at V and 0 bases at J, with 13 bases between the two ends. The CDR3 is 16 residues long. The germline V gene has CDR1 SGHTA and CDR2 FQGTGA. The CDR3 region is CASSPRGTATNEKLFF. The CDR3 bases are TGTGCCAGCAGCCCCCGGGGGACCGCAACTAATGAAAAACTGTTTTTT.

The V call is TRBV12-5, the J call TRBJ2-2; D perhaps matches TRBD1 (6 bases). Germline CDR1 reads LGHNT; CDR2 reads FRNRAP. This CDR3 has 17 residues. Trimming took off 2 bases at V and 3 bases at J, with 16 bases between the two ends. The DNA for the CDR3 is TGTGCTAGTGGTTTGCCCCCTGGACAGATTTACACCGGGGAGCTGTTTTTT. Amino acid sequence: CASGLPPGQIYTGELFF.

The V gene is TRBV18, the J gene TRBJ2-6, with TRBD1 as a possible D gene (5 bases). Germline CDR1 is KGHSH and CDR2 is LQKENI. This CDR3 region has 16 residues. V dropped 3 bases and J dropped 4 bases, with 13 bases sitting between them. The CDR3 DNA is TGTGCCAGCTCACCTCAAGACAGTCCGGGGGCCAACGTCCTGACTTTC. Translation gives CASSPQDSPGANVLTF.

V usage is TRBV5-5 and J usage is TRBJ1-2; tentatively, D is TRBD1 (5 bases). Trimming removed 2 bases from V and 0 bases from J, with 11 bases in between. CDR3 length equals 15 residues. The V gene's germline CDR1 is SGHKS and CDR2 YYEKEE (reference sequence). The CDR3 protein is CASSLGVTPNYGYTF. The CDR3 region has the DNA TGTGCCAGCAGCTTAGGGGTAACCCCTAACTATGGCTACACCTTC. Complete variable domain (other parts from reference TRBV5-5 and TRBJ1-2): DAGVTQSPTHLIKTRGQQVTLRCSPISGHKSVSWYQQVLGQGPQFIFQYYEKEERGRGNFPDRFSARQFPNYSSELNVNALLLGDSALYLCASSLGVTPNYGYTFGSGTRLTVV.

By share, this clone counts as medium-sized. The CDR3: CASSRPRDSYQPQHF. CDR3 DNA: TGCGCCAGCAGCAGACCCCGGGACAGCTATCAGCCCCAGCATTTT. The chain combines TRBV4-3 with TRBJ1-5, with TRBD1 identical over 7 bases. CDR1 and CDR2 (germline): LGHNA, YSLEER. This CDR3 contains 15 residues. V gave up 5 bases and J gave up 5 bases; unmatched junction bases: 9.

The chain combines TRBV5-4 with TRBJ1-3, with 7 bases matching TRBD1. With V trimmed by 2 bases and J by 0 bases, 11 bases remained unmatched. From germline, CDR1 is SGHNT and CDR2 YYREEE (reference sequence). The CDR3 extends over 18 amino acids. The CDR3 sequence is CASSFLGQGVTSGNTIYF. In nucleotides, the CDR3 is TGTGCCAGCAGCTTTCTTGGGCAGGGGGTTACCTCTGGAAACACCATATATTTT.

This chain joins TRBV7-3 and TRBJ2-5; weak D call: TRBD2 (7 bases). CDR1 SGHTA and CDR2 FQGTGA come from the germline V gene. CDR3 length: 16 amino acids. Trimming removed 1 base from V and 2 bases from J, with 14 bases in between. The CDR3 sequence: CASSLRGGVPQETQYF. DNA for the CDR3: TGTGCCAGCAGCTTAAGGGGGGGCGTCCCTCAAGAGACCCAGTACTTC. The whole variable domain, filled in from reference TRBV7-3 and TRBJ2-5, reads GAGVSQTPSNKVTEKGKYVELRCDPISGHTALYWYRQSLGQGPEFLIYFQGTGAADDSGLPNDRFFAVRPEGSVSTLKIQRTERGDSAVYLCASSLRGGVPQETQYFGPGTRLLVL.

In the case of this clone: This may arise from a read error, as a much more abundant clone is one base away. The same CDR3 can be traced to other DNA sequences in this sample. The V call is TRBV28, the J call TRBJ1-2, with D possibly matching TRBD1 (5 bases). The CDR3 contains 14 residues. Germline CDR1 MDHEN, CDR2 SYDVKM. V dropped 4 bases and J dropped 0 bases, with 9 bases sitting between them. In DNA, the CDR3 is TGTGCCAGCAGTTCAGGGTCTGCTAACTATGGCTACACCTTC. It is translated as CASSSGSANYGYTF.

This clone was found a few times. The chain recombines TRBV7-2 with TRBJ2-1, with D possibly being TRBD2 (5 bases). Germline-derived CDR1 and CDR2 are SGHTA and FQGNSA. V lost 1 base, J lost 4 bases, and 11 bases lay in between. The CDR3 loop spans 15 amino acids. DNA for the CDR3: TGTGCCAGCAGCTTAGGGGGAGTAGGTTACAATGAGCAGTTCTTC. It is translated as CASSLGGVGYNEQFF.

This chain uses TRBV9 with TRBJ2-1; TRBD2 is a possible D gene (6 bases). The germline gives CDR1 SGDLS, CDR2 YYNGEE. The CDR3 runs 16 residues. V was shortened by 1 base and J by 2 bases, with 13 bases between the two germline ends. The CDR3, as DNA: TGTGCCAGCAGCGTAACAGGAGGGGCAGCCTACAATGAGCAGTTCTTC. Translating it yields CASSVTGGAAYNEQFF.

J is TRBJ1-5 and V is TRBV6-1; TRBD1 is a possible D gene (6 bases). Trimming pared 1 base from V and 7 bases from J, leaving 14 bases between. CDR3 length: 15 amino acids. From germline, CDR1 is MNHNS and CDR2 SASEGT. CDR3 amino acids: CASSEGGRGGQPQHF. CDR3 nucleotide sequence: TGTGCCAGCAGTGAAGGGGGCAGGGGCGGACAGCCCCAGCATTTT.

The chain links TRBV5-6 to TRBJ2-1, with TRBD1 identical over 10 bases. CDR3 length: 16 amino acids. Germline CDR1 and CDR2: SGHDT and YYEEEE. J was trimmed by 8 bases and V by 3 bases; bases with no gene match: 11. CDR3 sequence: CASSSWWGTGEHEQFF. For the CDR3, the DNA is TGTGCCAGCAGCTCTTGGTGGGGGACAGGGGAACATGAGCAGTTCTTC. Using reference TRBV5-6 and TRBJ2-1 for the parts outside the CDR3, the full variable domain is DAGVTQSPTHLIKTRGQQVTLRCSPKSGHDTVSWYQQALGQGPQFIFQYYEEEERQRGNFPDRFSGHQFPNYSSELNVNALLLGDSALYLCASSSWWGTGEHEQFFGPGTRLTVL.